The table lists the clone carrying this T cell receptor beta chain with a count of one. Its cognate antigen is unknown. The sample is drawn from a study of OX40 agonist ivuxolimab in advanced cancers. If patients had autoimmune disease history or systemic immunosuppression, they were excluded. Assay used: immunoSEQ multiplex PCR; TCRdb lists only in-frame clones, some missing. The sample shows approximately 84,000 clones, approximately 86% of them seen only once. Germline assignment: CDR1 ENHRY and CDR2 SYGVKD. CDR3 length equals 14 residues. After removal of 6 bases from V and 4 bases from J, the junction contained 4 bases not matched to a gene. Overall study findings and caveats: Among patients with partial responses at 0.1-3.0 mg/kg, clonal expansion was among the lowest. Both blood CD4+ and CD8+ T cells showed clonal growth by week 6 at 0.1 to 3.0 mg/kg.

This material consisted of CD4+ or CD8+ T cells sorted from blood, taken in a trial of the OX40 agonist ivuxolimab. This TCR was sampled from an adult with an advanced solid tumor such as melanoma, head and neck, liver or kidney cancer. The gene calls are TRBV10-3 and TRBJ2-3, with 10 bases aligning to TRBD2. The CDR3 is CAISDGLAADTQYF. CDR3 sequence (DNA): TGTGCCATCAGCGACGGACTAGCGGCAGATACGCAGTATTTT.